Each of the 11 T cell receptor beta chains below was sequenced from the same sample in a study of blood T cell repertoires in COVID-19. Method: immunoSEQ multiplex PCR; TCRdb's copy keeps in-frame clones and lacks some. Here the sample spans about 160,000 clones, around 84% being singletons. Sequencing was carried out using peripheral blood. These receptor sequences come from a man between 65 and 85 years old with acute or convalescent COVID-19.

The gene calls are TRBV27 and TRBJ2-2; D may be TRBD2 (7 bases). CDR3 length: 18 residues. The germline V gene has CDR1 MNHEY and CDR2 SMNVEV (reference sequence). The ends were cut back, 0 bases at V and 5 bases at J, with 19 bases in the middle. Here the CDR3 DNA reads TGTGCCAGCAGTTTATCGAGCCGGGGGGCCTACGGAACCGGGGAGCTGTTTTTT. Its translation is CASSLSSRGAYGTGELFF.

This clone was picked up a small number of times. The CDR3 bases are TGTGCCAGCAGCTTAGCTGGGTACGGGACAGGGGCAGATACGCAGTATTTT. Amino acids: CASSLAGYGTGADTQYF. This chain connects TRBV11-2 to TRBJ2-3; 10 positions match TRBD1. CDR1 is SGHAT and CDR2 is FQNNGV in the germline V gene. The CDR3 runs 17 residues. Trimming took 1 base from V and 4 from J; bases not matched to a gene: 8. The variable domain in full, with the rest retrieved from reference TRBV11-2 and TRBJ2-3, is EAGVAQSPRYKIIEKRQSVAFWCNPISGHATLYWYQQILGQGPKLLIQFQNNGVVDDSQLPKDRFSAERLKGVDSTLKIQPAKLEDSAVYLCASSLAGYGTGADTQYFGPGTRLTVL.

This clone has only one observation. The V and J genes are TRBV5-4 and TRBJ1-1, with D unclear. The CDR3 covers 12 residues. The ends were cut back, 4 bases at V and 4 bases at J, with 8 bases in the middle. The germline V gene encodes CDR1 SGHNT and CDR2 YYREEE (reference sequence). CDR3 sequence: CASSAGGTEAFF. The CDR3 DNA sequence: TGTGCCAGCAGCGCGGGCGGCACTGAAGCTTTCTTT. Full variable domain (missing parts from reference TRBV5-4 and TRBJ1-1): ETGVTQSPTHLIKTRGQQVTLRCSSQSGHNTVSWYQQALGQGPQFIFQYYREEENGRGNFPPRFSGLQFPNYSSELNVNALELDDSALYLCASSAGGTEAFFGQGTRLTVV.

This clone is a singleton in its sample. The rearrangement joins TRBV3-1 (or the pseudogene TRBV3-2) to TRBJ2-1, with 9 bases fitting TRBD2. J lost 7 bases, V lost 0 bases, and 10 bases had no gene match. CDR1 is LGHDT, CDR2 YNNKEL, per germline (reference sequence). CDR3 size: 17 residues. The CDR3 loop is CASSQEVAGVGGNEQFF. CDR3 nucleotides: TGTGCCAGCAGCCAAGAAGTAGCGGGAGTAGGAGGGAATGAGCAGTTCTTC.

Concerning this clone itself: Different DNA sequences within this sample yield the same CDR3. The V call is TRBV28, the J call TRBJ1-5; 9 nucleotides align to TRBD1. From germline, CDR1 is MDHEN and CDR2 SYDVKM. The CDR3 has 15 amino acids. J lost 4 bases, V lost 6 bases, and 7 bases had no gene match. CDR3 protein: CASSLPGQGNQPQHF. Written as DNA, the CDR3 is TGTGCCAGCAGCCTCCCGGGACAGGGAAATCAGCCCCAGCATTTT.

DNA for the CDR3: TGTGCCAGCAGTAAGGACAGGGCCTCTCCCGTCCTGACTTTC. As protein: CASSKDRASPVLTF. The chain is built from TRBV6-5 and TRBJ2-6; 8 positions agree with TRBD1. V lost 5 bases to trimming and J lost 12 bases; unmatched junction nucleotides: 9. Germline-derived CDR1 and CDR2 are MNHEY and SVGAGI. The CDR3 is 14 amino acids.

This chain connects TRBV28 to TRBJ2-5; TRBD2 agrees at 7 bases. Germline assignment: CDR1 MDHEN and CDR2 SYDVKM. J was trimmed by 4 bases and V by 5 bases; bases with no gene match: 13. This CDR3 contains 16 residues. Here the CDR3 reads CASSPPWTRFAETQYF. Here the CDR3 DNA reads TGTGCCAGCAGTCCCCCCTGGACTAGATTTGCAGAGACCCAGTACTTC.

The chain uses TRBV29-1 and TRBJ2-7; a weak D match, TRBD1 (5 bases). Germline lookup yields CDR1 SQVTM and CDR2 ANQGSEA. The germline V and J ends were trimmed by 3 bases and 1 base, with 13 bases remaining between them. This CDR3 is 14 amino acids long. Here the CDR3 DNA reads TGCAGCGTTGAGGGGCCCTCAAGTTCCTACGAGCAGTACTTC. Protein product: CSVEGPSSSYEQYF.

The chain uses TRBV6-5 and TRBJ2-1; D remains ambiguous. V was trimmed by 2 bases and J by 9 bases, leaving 14 bases between them. The CDR3 has 14 residues. Germline V gene lookup returns CDR1 MNHEY and CDR2 SVGAGI. CDR3 protein: CASSYGLVPGEQFF. The CDR3 DNA reads TGTGCCAGCAGTTACGGGTTAGTCCCGGGTGAGCAGTTCTTC.

This clone was picked up one time. The CDR3 DNA follows: TGTGCCAGCAGCCTTGGGACAGGGGATGGCGGCTACACCTTC. Translation gives CASSLGTGDGGYTF. The chain links TRBV7-3 to TRBJ1-2, with 10 nucleotides matching TRBD1. Germline loops: CDR1 SGHTA, CDR2 FQGTGA. V shed 5 bases and J 8 bases; nucleotides not matched to a gene: 8. CDR3 length: 14 residues. Combining the CDR3 with reference TRBV7-3 and TRBJ1-2 gives the whole variable domain GAGVSQTPSNKVTEKGKYVELRCDPISGHTALYWYRQSLGQGPEFLIYFQGTGAADDSGLPNDRFFAVRPEGSVSTLKIQRTERGDSAVYLCASSLGTGDGGYTFGSGTRLTVV.

The J gene is TRBJ2-1, the V gene TRBV28, with D perhaps TRBD1 (6 bases). CDR3 length equals 12 residues. Germline-derived CDR1 and CDR2 are MDHEN and SYDVKM. With 4 bases removed from V and 12 bases from J, the gap between germline ends came to 13 bases. For the CDR3, the DNA is TGTGCCAGCAGTTCGCAGGGGCCCTGGCAGTTCTTC. Protein: CASSSQGPWQFF.